The sequence of this T cell receptor (beta chain) was determined in a study of post-analysis software for immune sequencing data. Study results and limitations: Patients used about five TRBV segments, including TRBV5-6, TRBV5-1 and TRBV20-1, more often than controls.

V lost 4 bases and J lost 5, with 8 bases in between. CDR1 and CDR2 (germline): SGHAT, FQDESV (reference sequence). The CDR3 loop spans 12 amino acids. Unique molecular identifiers featured in each of the TCR beta cDNA libraries. TCRdb itself ran the PCR reads through MiXCR, one entry per CDR3 protein. The sample consists of 800,000 to 950,000 distinct CDR3 sequences, roughly 50% of them appearing once. In regard to this clonotype: The target antigen is unknown.

The sequence derives from a girl aged 5-17 years with multiple sclerosis. The chain joins TRBV11-1 to TRBJ1-2; D ambiguous. The sequenced sample was blood. CDR3 nucleotide sequence: TGTGCCAGCAGCTCTTCCGGTTATGGCTACACCTTC. Amino acid sequence: CASSSSGYGYTF.